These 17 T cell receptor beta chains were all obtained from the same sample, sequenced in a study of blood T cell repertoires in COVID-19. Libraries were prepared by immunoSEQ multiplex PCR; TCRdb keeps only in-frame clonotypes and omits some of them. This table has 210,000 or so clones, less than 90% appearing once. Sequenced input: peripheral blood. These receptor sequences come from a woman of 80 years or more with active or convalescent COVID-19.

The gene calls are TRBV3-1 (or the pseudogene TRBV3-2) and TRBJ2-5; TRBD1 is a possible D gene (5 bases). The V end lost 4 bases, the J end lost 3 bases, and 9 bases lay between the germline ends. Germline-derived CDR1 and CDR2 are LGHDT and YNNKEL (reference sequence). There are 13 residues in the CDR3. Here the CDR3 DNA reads TGTGCCAGCAGCCCCCCGGACAAAGAGACCCAGTACTTC. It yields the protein CASSPPDKETQYF.

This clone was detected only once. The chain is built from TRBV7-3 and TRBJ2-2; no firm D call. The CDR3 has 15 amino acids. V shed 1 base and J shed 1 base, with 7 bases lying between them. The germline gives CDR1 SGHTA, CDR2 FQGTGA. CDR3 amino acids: CASSLRPGNTGELFF. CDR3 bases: TGTGCCAGCAGCTTAAGGCCGGGGAACACCGGGGAGCTGTTTTTT.

The CDR3 reads CASSDDRGGYQPQHF. As DNA, the CDR3 is TGTGCCAGCAGTGATGACAGGGGAGGCTATCAGCCCCAGCATTTT. The chain joins TRBV2 to TRBJ1-5, with 8 positions matching TRBD1. CDR1 is SNHLY and CDR2 is FYNNEI in the germline V gene. This CDR3 has 15 amino acids. Germline trimming cut 3 bases from V and 5 bases from J; bases unmatched to any gene: 6.

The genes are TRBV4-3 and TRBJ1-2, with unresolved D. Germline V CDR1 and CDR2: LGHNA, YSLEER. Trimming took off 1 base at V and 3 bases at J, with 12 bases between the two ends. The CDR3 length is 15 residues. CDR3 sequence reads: CASSQGLSGYYGYTF. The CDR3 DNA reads TGCGCCAGCAGCCAAGGTCTATCGGGGTACTATGGCTACACCTTC.

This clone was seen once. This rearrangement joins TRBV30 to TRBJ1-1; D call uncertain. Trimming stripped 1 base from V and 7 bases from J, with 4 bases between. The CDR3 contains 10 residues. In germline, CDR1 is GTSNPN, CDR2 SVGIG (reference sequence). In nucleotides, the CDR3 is TGTGCCTGGAGTGCAGTTGAAGCTTTCTTT. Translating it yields CAWSAVEAFF.

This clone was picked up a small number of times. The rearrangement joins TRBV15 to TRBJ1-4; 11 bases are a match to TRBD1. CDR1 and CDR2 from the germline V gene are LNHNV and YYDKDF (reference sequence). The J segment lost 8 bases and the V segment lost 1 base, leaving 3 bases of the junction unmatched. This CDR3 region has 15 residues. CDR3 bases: TGTGCCACCAGCAGAGTTGGACAGGGGGCGGAAAAACTGTTTTTT. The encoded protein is CATSRVGQGAEKLFF.

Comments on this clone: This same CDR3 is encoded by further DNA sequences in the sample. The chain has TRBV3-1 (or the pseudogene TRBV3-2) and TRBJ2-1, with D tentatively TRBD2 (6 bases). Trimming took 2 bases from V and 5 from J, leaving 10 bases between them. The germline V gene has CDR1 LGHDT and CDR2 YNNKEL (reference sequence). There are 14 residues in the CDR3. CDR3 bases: TGTGCCAGCAGCCAAAGGCTAGCGAACAATGAGCAGTTCTTC. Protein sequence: CASSQRLANNEQFF.

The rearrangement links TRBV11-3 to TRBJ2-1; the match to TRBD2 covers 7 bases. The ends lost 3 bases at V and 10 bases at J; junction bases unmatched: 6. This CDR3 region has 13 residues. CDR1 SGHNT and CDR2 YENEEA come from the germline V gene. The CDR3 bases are TGTGCCAGCAGCTTTGCGGGAGAGAGAGAGCAGTTCTTC. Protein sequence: CASSFAGEREQFF.

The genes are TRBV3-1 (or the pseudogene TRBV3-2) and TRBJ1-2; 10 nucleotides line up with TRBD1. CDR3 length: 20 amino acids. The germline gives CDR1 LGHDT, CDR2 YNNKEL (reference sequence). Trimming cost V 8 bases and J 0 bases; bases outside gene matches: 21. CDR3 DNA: TGTGCCAGCCTAACCACTATCTCCCGGGACAGGGGACCGGCTAACTATGGCTACACCTTC. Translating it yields CASLTTISRDRGPANYGYTF.

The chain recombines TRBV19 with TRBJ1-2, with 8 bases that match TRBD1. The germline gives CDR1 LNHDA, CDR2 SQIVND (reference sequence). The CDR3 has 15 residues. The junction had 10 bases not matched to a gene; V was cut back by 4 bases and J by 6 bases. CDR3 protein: CASSNKWVDRDGYTF. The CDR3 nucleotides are TGTGCCAGTAGTAACAAATGGGTGGACAGGGATGGCTACACCTTC.

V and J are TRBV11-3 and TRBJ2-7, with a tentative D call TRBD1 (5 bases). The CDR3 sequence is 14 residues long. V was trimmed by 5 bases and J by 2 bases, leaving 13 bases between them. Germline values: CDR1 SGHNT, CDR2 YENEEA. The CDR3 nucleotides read TGTGCCAGCAGCGTCCGACAGAAAACCTACGAGCAGTACTTC. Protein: CASSVRQKTYEQYF.

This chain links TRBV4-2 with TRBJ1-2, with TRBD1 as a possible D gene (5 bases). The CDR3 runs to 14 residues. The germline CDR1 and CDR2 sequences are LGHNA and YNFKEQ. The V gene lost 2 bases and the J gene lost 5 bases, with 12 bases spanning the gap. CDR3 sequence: CASSQLSDSYGYTF. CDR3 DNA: TGTGCCAGCAGCCAACTATCAGACAGTTATGGCTACACCTTC.

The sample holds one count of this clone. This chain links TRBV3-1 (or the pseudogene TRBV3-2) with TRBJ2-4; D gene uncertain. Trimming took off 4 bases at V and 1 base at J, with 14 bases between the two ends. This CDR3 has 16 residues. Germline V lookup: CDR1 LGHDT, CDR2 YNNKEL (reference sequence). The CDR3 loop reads CASSPPRPLAKNIQYF. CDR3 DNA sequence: TGTGCCAGCAGCCCGCCTCGTCCACTGGCCAAAAACATTCAGTACTTC.

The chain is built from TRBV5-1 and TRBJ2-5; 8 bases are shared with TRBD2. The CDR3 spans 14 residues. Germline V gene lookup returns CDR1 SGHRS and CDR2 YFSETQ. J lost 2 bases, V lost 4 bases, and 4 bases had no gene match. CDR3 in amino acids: CASSTLAVQETQYF. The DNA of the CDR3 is TGCGCCAGCAGCACACTAGCGGTACAAGAGACCCAGTACTTC. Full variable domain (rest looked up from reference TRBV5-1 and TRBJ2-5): KAGVTQTPRYLIKTRGQQVTLSCSPISGHRSVSWYQQTPGQGLQFLFEYFSETQRNKGNFPGRFSGRQFSNSRSEMNVSTLELGDSALYLCASSTLAVQETQYFGPGTRLLVL.

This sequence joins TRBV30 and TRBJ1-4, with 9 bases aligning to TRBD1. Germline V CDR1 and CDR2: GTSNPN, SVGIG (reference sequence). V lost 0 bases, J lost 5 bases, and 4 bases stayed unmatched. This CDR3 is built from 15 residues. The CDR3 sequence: CAWSVQTGGNEKLFF. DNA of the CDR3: TGTGCCTGGAGTGTGCAGACAGGGGGGAATGAAAAACTGTTTTTT.

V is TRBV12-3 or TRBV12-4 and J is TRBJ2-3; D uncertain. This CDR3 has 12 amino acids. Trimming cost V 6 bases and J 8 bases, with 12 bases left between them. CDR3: CASSPMAATQYF. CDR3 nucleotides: TGTGCCAGCAGCCCAATGGCGGCTACGCAGTATTTT.

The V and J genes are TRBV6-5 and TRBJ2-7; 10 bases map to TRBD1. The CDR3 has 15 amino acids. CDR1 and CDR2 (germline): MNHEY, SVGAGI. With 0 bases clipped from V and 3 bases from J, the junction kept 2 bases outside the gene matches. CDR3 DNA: TGTGCCAGCAGTTACTCTGGGACAGGGGTCTACGAGCAGTACTTC. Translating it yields CASSYSGTGVYEQYF.